This T cell receptor (beta chain) was captured in a study of cytomegalovirus exposure and HLA in healthy donors. Overall study results and limits: Analysis was performed later, and it showed HLA-associated TCR beta chains to be more clonally expanded than equally common others. As confirmed in vitro, a few CMV-associated chains were specific for CMV antigens. It was only CMV serostatus that was available as immune exposure information.

The PCR used 60 Vbeta and 13 Jbeta primers. Generated by immunoSEQ multiplex PCR, the TCRdb table keeps only in-frame clones and is missing some. The sample lists about 120,000 clones, more than 55% occurring once. This clone was seen once. Antigen: not known. From germline, CDR1 is SNHLY and CDR2 FYNNEI. V lost 0 bases, J lost 0 bases, and 9 bases lay in between. The CDR3 runs 16 residues. The sequencing sample was made of PBMCs. The chain couples TRBV2 to TRBJ1-3, with D unclear. This receptor was taken from a man younger than 30 in good health and CMV-seronegative. CDR3 DNA sequence: TGTGCCAGCAGTGAAGCGGGCACAAGCTCTGGAAACACCATATATTTT. Amino acids: CASSEAGTSSGNTIYF. The whole variable domain, filled in from reference TRBV2 and TRBJ1-3, reads EPEVTQTPSHQVTQMGQEVILRCVPISNHLYFYWYRQILGQKVEFLVSFYNNEISEKSEIFDDQFSVERPDGSNFTLKIRSTKLEDSAMYFCASSEAGTSSGNTIYFGEGSWLTVV.